This TCR beta chain was identified in a study of T cells in Graves' hyperthyroidism and ophthalmopathy. The overall study: Prior to any treatment, at the point of initial diagnosis, peripheral blood was collected.

Many counts were recorded for this clonotype. The antigen is unknown. Study results and limitations: In the analysis, a 13 V-J model separated ophthalmopathy from stable hyperthyroidism. Blood also contained most expanded thyroid clonotypes above 0.001.

Trimming stripped 0 bases from V and 3 bases from J, with 6 bases between. Germline CDR1 SGHAT, CDR2 FQNNGV. The CDR3 runs 14 residues. Amplified TCR beta CDR3 regions came from RNA transcripts. The TCR CDR3 was amplified in a first-round RT-PCR using the HTBI primer set. One entry per CDR3 protein results from TCRdb running MiXCR on the multiplex PCR reads. The sample consists of hundreds of thousands of distinct CDR3 sequences, around 21% of them appearing once. The V call is TRBV11-2, the J call TRBJ1-5, with D uncertain. This receptor was taken from a man aged 25-45 years with Graves' ophthalmopathy. The sample taken for sequencing was blood. The CDR3 DNA reads TGTGCCAGCAGCTTAGAAGGGTACAATCAGCCCCAGCATTTT. Translating it yields CASSLEGYNQPQHF. Combining the CDR3 with reference TRBV11-2 and TRBJ1-5 gives the whole variable domain EAGVAQSPRYKIIEKRQSVAFWCNPISGHATLYWYQQILGQGPKLLIQFQNNGVVDDSQLPKDRFSAERLKGVDSTLKIQPAKLEDSAVYLCASSLEGYNQPQHFGDGTRLSIL.